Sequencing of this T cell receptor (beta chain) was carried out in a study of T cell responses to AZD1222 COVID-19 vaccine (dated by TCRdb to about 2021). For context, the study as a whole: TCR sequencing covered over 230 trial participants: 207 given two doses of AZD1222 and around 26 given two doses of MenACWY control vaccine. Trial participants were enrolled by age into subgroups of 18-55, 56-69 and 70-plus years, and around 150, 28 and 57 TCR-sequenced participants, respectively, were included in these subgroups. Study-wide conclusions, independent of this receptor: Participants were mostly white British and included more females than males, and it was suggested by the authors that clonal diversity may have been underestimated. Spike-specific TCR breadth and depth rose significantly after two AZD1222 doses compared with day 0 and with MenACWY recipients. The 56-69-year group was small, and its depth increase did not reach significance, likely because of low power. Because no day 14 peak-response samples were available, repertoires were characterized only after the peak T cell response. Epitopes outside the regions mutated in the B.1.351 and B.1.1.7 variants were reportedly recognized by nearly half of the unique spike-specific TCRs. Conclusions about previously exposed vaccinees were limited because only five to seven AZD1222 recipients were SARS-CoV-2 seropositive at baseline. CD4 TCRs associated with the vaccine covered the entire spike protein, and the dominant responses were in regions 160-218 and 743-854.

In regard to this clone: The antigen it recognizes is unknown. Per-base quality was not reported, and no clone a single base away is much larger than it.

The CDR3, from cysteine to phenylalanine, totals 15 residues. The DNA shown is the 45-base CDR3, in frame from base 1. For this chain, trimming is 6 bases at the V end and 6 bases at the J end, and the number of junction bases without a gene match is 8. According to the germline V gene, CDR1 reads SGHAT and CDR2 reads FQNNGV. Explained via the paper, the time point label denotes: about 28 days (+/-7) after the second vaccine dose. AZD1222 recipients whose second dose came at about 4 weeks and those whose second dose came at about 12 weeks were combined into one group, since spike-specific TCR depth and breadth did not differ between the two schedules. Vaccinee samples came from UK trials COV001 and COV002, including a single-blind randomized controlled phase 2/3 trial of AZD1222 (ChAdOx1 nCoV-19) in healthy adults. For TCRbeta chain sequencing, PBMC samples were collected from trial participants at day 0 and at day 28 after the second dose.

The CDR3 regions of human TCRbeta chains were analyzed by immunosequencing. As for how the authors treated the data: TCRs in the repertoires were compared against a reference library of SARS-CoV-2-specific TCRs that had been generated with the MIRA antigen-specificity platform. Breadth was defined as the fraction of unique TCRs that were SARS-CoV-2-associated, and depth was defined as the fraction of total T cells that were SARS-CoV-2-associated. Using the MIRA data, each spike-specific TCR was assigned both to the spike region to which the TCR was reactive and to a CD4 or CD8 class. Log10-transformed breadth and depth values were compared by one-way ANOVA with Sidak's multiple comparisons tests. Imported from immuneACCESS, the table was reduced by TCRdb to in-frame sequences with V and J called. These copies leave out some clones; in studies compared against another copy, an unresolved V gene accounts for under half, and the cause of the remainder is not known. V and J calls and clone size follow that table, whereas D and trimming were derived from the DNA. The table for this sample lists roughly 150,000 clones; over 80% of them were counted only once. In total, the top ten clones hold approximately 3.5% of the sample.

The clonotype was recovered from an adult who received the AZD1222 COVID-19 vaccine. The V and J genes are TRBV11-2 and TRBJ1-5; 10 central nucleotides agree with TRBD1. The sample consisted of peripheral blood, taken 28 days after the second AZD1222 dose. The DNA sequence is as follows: TGTGCCAGCAGTCGGACGACAGGGGGCGGTCAGCCCCAGCATTTT. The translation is CASSRTTGGGQPQHF.